The 25 T cell receptor beta chains below come from one sample, sequenced in a study of shared clonotypes between healthy human individuals. This table comes from immunoSEQ multiplex PCR, and its TCRdb copy is limited to in-frame clones, with some not included. The sample has roughly 1 million clones, 70% to 80% seen once. Sequenced sample: memory CD4+ T cells from PBMCs. Subset defined: CD45RA-negative fraction. These receptors all come from a man aged 18 to 30 in good health. Some clones in this sample may be carry-over from other donors' samples.

This clone was counted many times. The chain uses TRBV27 and TRBJ1-2; D ambiguous. CDR3 size: 13 residues. Germline V CDR1 and CDR2: MNHEY, SMNVEV (reference sequence). Trimming shortened V by 8 bases and J by 1 base, and 11 bases separated the two germline ends. CDR3 amino acids: CASRPSYNYGYTF. The CDR3 DNA reads TGTGCCAGCCGCCCGAGTTATAACTATGGCTACACCTTC.

The chain joins TRBV2 to TRBJ2-7, with 7 bases that match TRBD2. Germline CDR1 and CDR2: SNHLY and FYNNEI. The V gene end was trimmed by 11 bases and the J gene end by 2 bases; junction bases not matched to a gene: 9. This CDR3 contains 13 residues. CDR3: CACKAGETYEQYF. CDR3 DNA: TGTGCCTGCAAGGCGGGGGAAACCTACGAGCAGTACTTC.

V is TRBV28 and J is TRBJ2-6; the D is unclear. Trimming took 5 bases from V and 0 from J, leaving 8 bases between them. The CDR3 consists of 15 residues. Looked up from germline, CDR1 is MDHEN and CDR2 is SYDVKM. The CDR3 sequence: CASSPHSSGANVLTF. CDR3 DNA sequence: TGTGCCAGCAGTCCCCATAGCTCTGGGGCCAACGTCCTGACTTTC.

The rearrangement joins TRBV10-3 to TRBJ1-2; no clear D gene. Trimming left V 4 bases short and J 3 bases short, with 12 bases between. Germline V CDR1 and CDR2: ENHRY, SYGVKD. The CDR3 is 14 residues long. The CDR3 sequence: CAISGAPWDYGYTF. The CDR3, as DNA: TGTGCCATCAGTGGGGCCCCTTGGGACTATGGCTACACCTTC.

The chain joins TRBV5-8 to TRBJ1-2; the D is unclear. Germline CDR1 and CDR2: SGHTS and YDEGEE. This CDR3 is built from 18 residues. Between the trimmed V and J ends, which lost 3 bases and 2 bases, there was a span of 23 bases. The CDR3 coding sequence is TGTGCCAGCAGCTGGGCGACCTCTACGGGGATGGCGAACTATGGCTACACCTTC. Protein: CASSWATSTGMANYGYTF.

This chain links TRBV7-3 with TRBJ2-3; D remains unclear. The CDR3 runs 14 residues. Germline CDR1 reads SGHTA; CDR2 reads FQGTGA. The V and J ends lost 3 bases and 6 bases respectively, with 13 bases between them. This CDR3 is CASSFVPDADTQYF. Written as DNA, the CDR3 is TGTGCCAGCAGCTTTGTTCCCGACGCGGATACGCAGTATTTT.

V and J are TRBV15 and TRBJ2-1, with D unclear. V lost 3 bases to trimming and J lost 3 bases, with 3 bases between them. This CDR3 spans 12 amino acids. Per the germline V gene, CDR1 is LNHNV and CDR2 is YYDKDF (reference sequence). The DNA of the CDR3 is TGTGCCACCAGCAGCCTCTACAATGAGCAGTTCTTC. It specifies CATSSLYNEQFF.

The chain has TRBV2 and TRBJ1-1; 7 bases fit TRBD1. V was pared by 8 bases and J by 5 bases, with 11 bases of the junction left unmatched. CDR1 SNHLY and CDR2 FYNNEI come from the germline V gene. The CDR3 contains 14 residues. The CDR3 is CASLIEQGGTEAFF. CDR3 DNA: TGTGCCAGCTTAATTGAGCAGGGGGGAACTGAAGCTTTCTTT.

The rearrangement joins TRBV2 to TRBJ1-4; D may be TRBD1 (6 bases). CDR3 length: 14 amino acids. V lost 9 bases, J lost 8 bases, and 19 bases lay in between. Looked up from germline, CDR1 is SNHLY and CDR2 is FYNNEI. CDR3: CASQFMGAVEKLFF. In DNA form, the CDR3 reads TGTGCCAGTCAGTTTATGGGGGCAGTCGAAAAACTGTTTTTT.

In regard to this clone: This clone may be a read error of a much larger clone one base away. This chain uses TRBV5-4 with TRBJ2-3; D not certain. V was cut by 0 bases and J by 2 bases, with 4 bases left in between. Germline loops: CDR1 SGHNT, CDR2 YYREEE (reference sequence). This CDR3 has 13 residues. The chain's CDR3 is CASSLDLTDTQYF. CDR3 in DNA: TGTGCCAGCAGCTTGGACCTCACAGATACGCAGTATTTT.

The chain links TRBV11-3 to TRBJ2-2; 8 bases are a match to TRBD2. Trimming took 6 bases from V and 4 from J; bases not matched to a gene: 10. Germline values: CDR1 SGHNT, CDR2 YENEEA. The length of the CDR3 is 16 residues. DNA for the CDR3: TGTGCCAGCAGTCGCCGGGGGGGGCCTGGCACCGGGGAGCTGTTTTTT. Translated: CASSRRGGPGTGELFF. Variable domain in full (rest from reference TRBV11-3 and TRBJ2-2): EAGVVQSPRYKIIEKKQPVAFWCNPISGHNTLYWYLQNLGQGPELLIRYENEEAVDDSQLPKDRFSAERLKGVDSTLKIQPAELGDSAVYLCASSRRGGPGTGELFFGEGSRLTVL.

In its sample, this clone was seen a few times. J is TRBJ2-5 and V is TRBV7-9; D perhaps matches TRBD1 (6 bases). Matching the DNA end better, TRBJ2-7 makes the J call doubtful. In germline, CDR1 is SEHNR, CDR2 FQNEAQ (reference sequence). This CDR3 has 15 amino acids. The CDR3: CASSLGALGTYEQYF. Written as DNA, the CDR3 is TGTGCCAGCAGCTTGGGGGCCCTCGGGACCTACGAGCAGTACTTC.

This clone was detected once. The CDR3, as DNA: TGTGCCAGCAGCTTTGAGGGCCCAGATACGCAGTATTTT. Its protein is CASSFEGPDTQYF. The chain has TRBV5-4 and TRBJ2-3; D might be TRBD2 (5 bases). The CDR3 runs 13 residues. V was trimmed by 2 bases and J by 4 bases, leaving 8 bases between them. Per the germline V gene, CDR1 is SGHNT and CDR2 is YYREEE (reference sequence).

This clone was counted a single time. This sequence joins TRBV5-1 and TRBJ2-7; D not certain. The CDR3 is made up of 13 amino acids. V lost 4 bases and J lost 3, with 11 bases in between. Germline CDR1 reads SGHRS; CDR2 reads YFSETQ. The CDR3 loop reads CASSVTADYEQYF. The CDR3 nucleotides are TGCGCCAGCAGCGTGACCGCGGACTACGAGCAGTACTTC.

The chain carries TRBV28 and TRBJ1-2; no reliable D call. V was clipped by 2 bases and J by 6 bases, with 16 bases between them. This CDR3 contains 15 residues. CDR1 is MDHEN, CDR2 SYDVKM, per germline. CDR3 nucleotide sequence: TGTGCCAGCAGTTTAGTTACGACCCGGGCGGATGGCTACACCTTC. This gives the protein CASSLVTTRADGYTF.

The gene calls are TRBV30 and TRBJ2-1; 9 bases map to TRBD2. Trimming at V came to 8 bases and at J to 5 bases, leaving 10 bases not matched to a gene. The germline V gene has CDR1 GTSNPN and CDR2 SVGIG (reference sequence). This CDR3 contains 14 residues. The CDR3 loop reads CARGSGRGDNEQFF. CDR3 nucleotide sequence: TGTGCCCGCGGTAGCGGGAGAGGCGACAATGAGCAGTTCTTC.

This rearrangement joins TRBV28 to TRBJ2-7; no clear D gene. In germline, CDR1 is MDHEN, CDR2 SYDVKM. This CDR3 has 13 residues. Trimming pared 6 bases from V and 0 bases from J, leaving 9 bases between. The CDR3 here is CASSAWISYEQYF. Written as DNA, the CDR3 is TGTGCCAGCAGCGCCTGGATCTCCTACGAGCAGTACTTC. Together with reference TRBV28 and TRBJ2-7, the CDR3 gives the full variable domain: DVKVTQSSRYLVKRTGEKVFLECVQDMDHENMFWYRQDPGLGLRLIYFSYDVKMKEKGDIPEGYSVSREKKERFSLILESASTNQTSMYLCASSAWISYEQYFGPGTRLTVT.

The V call is TRBV18, the J call TRBJ2-3; D is unclear. The CDR3 length is 14 residues. Trimming took 4 bases from V and 2 from J, leaving 10 bases between them. Germline CDR1 and CDR2: KGHSH and LQKENI. The CDR3 here is CASSLSGSTDTQYF. Here the CDR3 DNA reads TGTGCCAGCTCACTCTCCGGATCCACAGATACGCAGTATTTT.

J is TRBJ2-2 and V is TRBV11-3, with TRBD1 matching 7 bases. The junction had 10 bases not matched to a gene; V was cut back by 3 bases and J by 3 bases. The CDR3 has 17 amino acids. The germline CDR1 and CDR2 sequences are SGHNT and YENEEA. The CDR3 nucleotides read TGTGCCAGCAGCTTTTCCCCTGGACAGGACCACACCGGGGAGCTGTTTTTT. Its translation is CASSFSPGQDHTGELFF.

In regard to this clone: At one boundary the junction diverges from the germline segment, which might be a read error. The CDR3 loop is CAISGTGSTLF. The DNA of the CDR3 is TGTGCCATCAGTGGAACAGGGAGCACACTCTTC. This chain uses TRBV10-3 with TRBJ2-1; perhaps TRBD1 as D (6 bases). The CDR3 totals 11 residues. Germline values: CDR1 ENHRY, CDR2 SYGVKD.

The V call is TRBV12-5, the J call TRBJ2-1; 7 nucleotides line up with TRBD2. Trimming cost V 5 bases and J 3 bases; bases outside gene matches: 10. Germline V gene lookup returns CDR1 LGHNT and CDR2 FRNRAP. This CDR3 comprises 16 residues. CDR3 coding DNA: TGTGCTAGTGGTCCGGGAACTAGCGTCCTCTACAATGAGCAGTTCTTC. Residues: CASGPGTSVLYNEQFF.

In its sample, this clone was seen once. The chain joins TRBV4-3 to TRBJ2-5; a possible D gene is TRBD1 (5 bases). The CDR3 runs to 15 residues. V lost 5 bases to trimming and J lost 0 bases, with 13 bases between them. In germline, CDR1 is LGHNA, CDR2 YSLEER. The CDR3 DNA reads TGCGCCAGCAGCTACCAAAGACAGTACCAAGAGACCCAGTACTTC. Its protein product is CASSYQRQYQETQYF.

As concerns this clone: A much larger clone lies a single base off, so this may be a read error. Other DNA sequences in the same sample also yield this CDR3. The chain is built from TRBV7-2 and TRBJ1-5; D is uncertain. CDR1 and CDR2 (germline): SGHTA, FQGNSA. Trimming removed 3 bases at V and 3 bases at J, with 3 bases between. The CDR3 is made up of 12 amino acids. CDR3: CASSLANQPQHF. The CDR3 nucleotides are TGTGCCAGCAGCTTGGCCAATCAGCCCCAGCATTTT.

The gene calls are TRBV28 and TRBJ1-2; weak D call: TRBD1 (5 bases). The germline gives CDR1 MDHEN, CDR2 SYDVKM. Trimming cost V 3 bases and J 4 bases, with 12 bases left between them. This CDR3 is 14 amino acids long. CDR3 region: CASSFPTEGYGYTF. The CDR3 DNA sequence: TGTGCCAGCAGTTTCCCGACAGAAGGCTATGGCTACACCTTC.

This clone occurred once. The chain has TRBV10-3 and TRBJ2-1, with TRBD2 identical over 8 bases. The J segment lost 1 base and the V segment lost 6 bases, leaving 5 bases of the junction unmatched. Germline lookup yields CDR1 ENHRY and CDR2 SYGVKD. CDR3 length equals 15 residues. The CDR3 sequence: CAIRPSGLSYNEQFF. In nucleotides, the CDR3 is TGTGCCATCAGACCTAGCGGGTTATCCTACAATGAGCAGTTCTTC.